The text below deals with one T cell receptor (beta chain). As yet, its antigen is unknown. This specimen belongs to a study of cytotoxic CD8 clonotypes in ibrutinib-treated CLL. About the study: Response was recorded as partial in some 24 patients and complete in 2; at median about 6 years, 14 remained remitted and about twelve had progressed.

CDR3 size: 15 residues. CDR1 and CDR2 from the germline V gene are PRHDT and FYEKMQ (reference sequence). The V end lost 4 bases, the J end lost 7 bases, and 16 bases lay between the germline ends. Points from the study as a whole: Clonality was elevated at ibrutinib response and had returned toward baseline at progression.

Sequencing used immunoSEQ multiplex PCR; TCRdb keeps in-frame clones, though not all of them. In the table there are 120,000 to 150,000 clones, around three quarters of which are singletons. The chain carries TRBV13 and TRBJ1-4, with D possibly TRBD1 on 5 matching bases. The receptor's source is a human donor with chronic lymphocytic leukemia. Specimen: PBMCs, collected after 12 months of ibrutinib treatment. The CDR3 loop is CASSSGQFRSEKLFF. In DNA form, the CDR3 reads TGTGCCAGCAGCTCCGGACAATTCCGTAGTGAAAAACTGTTTTTT. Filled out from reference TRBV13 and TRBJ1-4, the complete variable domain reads AAGVIQSPRHLIKEKRETATLKCYPIPRHDTVYWYQQGPGQDPQFLISFYEKMQSDKGSIPDRFSAQQFSDYHSELNMSSLELGDSALYFCASSSGQFRSEKLFFGSGTQLSVL.